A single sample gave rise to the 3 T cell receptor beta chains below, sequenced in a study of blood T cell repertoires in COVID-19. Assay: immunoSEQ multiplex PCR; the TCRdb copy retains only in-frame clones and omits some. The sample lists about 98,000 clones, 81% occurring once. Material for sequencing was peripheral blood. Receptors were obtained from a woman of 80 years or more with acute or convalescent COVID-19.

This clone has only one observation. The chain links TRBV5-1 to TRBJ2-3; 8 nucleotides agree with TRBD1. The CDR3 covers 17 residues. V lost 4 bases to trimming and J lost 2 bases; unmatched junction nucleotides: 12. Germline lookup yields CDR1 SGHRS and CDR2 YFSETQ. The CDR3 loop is CASSGIPGQVFTDTQYF. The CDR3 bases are TGCGCCAGCAGCGGAATACCGGGACAGGTATTCACAGATACGCAGTATTTT.

The CDR3, as DNA: TGTGCCAGCAGCTGGACAGGGGGAACCTACGAGCAGTACTTC. Translation gives CASSWTGGTYEQYF. The rearrangement links TRBV5-4 to TRBJ2-7, with 10 bases fitting TRBD1. Germline loops: CDR1 SGHNT, CDR2 YYREEE (reference sequence). This CDR3 has 14 amino acids. V lost 3 bases and J lost 2; bases outside the gene matches: 2.

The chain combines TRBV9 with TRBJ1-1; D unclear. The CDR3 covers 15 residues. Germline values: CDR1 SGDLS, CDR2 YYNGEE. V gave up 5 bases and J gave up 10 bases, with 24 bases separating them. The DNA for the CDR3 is TGTGCCAGCAGTAAAACAGAAGCCTCAAGCTCTGGAGCTTTCTTT. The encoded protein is CASSKTEASSSGAFF.